This is a list of T cell receptor beta chains from one sample in a study of blood T cell repertoires in COVID-19. Method: immunoSEQ multiplex PCR; TCRdb's copy keeps in-frame clones and lacks some. The sample holds 55,000 to 70,000 clones; around 87% are singletons and the top ten take roughly 7.2%. The source material was peripheral blood. The receptors shown here come from a man in his sixties with acute or convalescent COVID-19. The CDR3 runs from the conserved cysteine through the conserved F or W. Fields, in order: V gene, clone size, D gene, J gene, CDR3 DNA, CDR3 protein. The D gene is left open where the match is weak. Size tells how often a clone was seen (once, few, many) or the class of an expanded clone, and some rows leave it out.

V gene: TRBV7-3; clone size: few; D gene: .; J gene: TRBJ1-1; CDR3 DNA: TGTGCCAGCAGCCCAGCGGGGAACACTGAAGCTTTCTTT; CDR3 protein: CASSPAGNTEAFF
V gene: TRBV18; clone size: .; D gene: .; J gene: TRBJ1-1; CDR3 DNA: TGTGCCAGCTCACCACCACAGACCACTGAAGCTTTCTTT; CDR3 protein: CASSPPQTTEAFF
V gene: TRBV10-3; clone size: .; D gene: .; J gene: TRBJ1-6; CDR3 DNA: TGTGCCATCAGTGAGTCTTCCAGGGGAGATTCACCCCTCCACTTT; CDR3 protein: CAISESSRGDSPLHF
V gene: TRBV5-6; clone size: .; D gene: .; J gene: TRBJ1-5; CDR3 DNA: TGTGCCAGCAGCTTGGGTAGCTATAGCAATCAGCCCCAGCATTTT; CDR3 protein: CASSLGSYSNQPQHF
V gene: TRBV6-5; clone size: .; D gene: .; J gene: TRBJ2-3; CDR3 DNA: TGTGCCAGCAGTCTAGCGCCTACTAGCACAGATACGCAGTATTTT; CDR3 protein: CASSLAPTSTDTQYF
V gene: TRBV5-1; clone size: .; D gene: .; J gene: TRBJ2-5; CDR3 DNA: TGCGCCAGCAGCTTGGCTGTTTCGGGTTTGGAGACCCAGTACTTC; CDR3 protein: CASSLAVSGLETQYF
V gene: TRBV7-2; clone size: .; D gene: .; J gene: TRBJ2-7; CDR3 DNA: TGTGCCAGCAGCCCTTCCTACGAGCAGTACTTC; CDR3 protein: CASSPSYEQYF
V gene: TRBV4-3; clone size: few; D gene: .; J gene: TRBJ2-5; CDR3 DNA: TGCGCCAGCAGCCAAGGGTGGGAGATTCAAGAGACCCAGTACTTC; CDR3 protein: CASSQGWEIQETQYF
V gene: TRBV2; clone size: .; D gene: .; J gene: TRBJ2-5; CDR3 DNA: TGTGCCAGCAGTGCGGACAGCCGAGAGACCCAGTACTTC; CDR3 protein: CASSADSRETQYF
V gene: TRBV11-2; clone size: .; D gene: .; J gene: TRBJ1-6; CDR3 DNA: TGTGCCAGCAGCTCCAGGGTTGATAATTCACCCCTCCACTTT; CDR3 protein: CASSSRVDNSPLHF
V gene: TRBV6-5; clone size: .; D gene: TRBD1; J gene: TRBJ1-2; CDR3 DNA: TGTGCCAGCAGGGGACAGGGGGCCTTCTATGGCTACACCTTC; CDR3 protein: CASRGQGAFYGYTF
V gene: TRBV4-3; clone size: .; D gene: TRBD2; J gene: TRBJ2-5; CDR3 DNA: TGCGCCAGCAGCCAAGATTGGCGGGGGGCCAAAGAGACCCAGTACTTC; CDR3 protein: CASSQDWRGAKETQYF
V gene: TRBV2; clone size: .; D gene: .; J gene: TRBJ2-3; CDR3 DNA: TGTGCCACAGCCCACAGGGTTGGCACAGATACGCAGTATTTT; CDR3 protein: CATAHRVGTDTQYF
V gene: TRBV24-1; clone size: .; D gene: .; J gene: TRBJ1-2; CDR3 DNA: TGTGCCACCAGTGACCCAAGACAAGGGGGTAGTGGCTACACCTTC; CDR3 protein: CATSDPRQGGSGYTF
V gene: TRBV7-9; clone size: .; D gene: .; J gene: TRBJ1-2; CDR3 DNA: TGTGCCAGCAGCTTAGGGTTGACTGATGGCTACACCTTC; CDR3 protein: CASSLGLTDGYTF
V gene: TRBV13; clone size: .; D gene: TRBD1; J gene: TRBJ2-2; CDR3 DNA: TGTGCCAGCAGCTACGGACAGGGTGGCACCGGGGAGCTGTTTTTT; CDR3 protein: CASSYGQGGTGELFF
V gene: TRBV5-1; clone size: .; D gene: TRBD1; J gene: TRBJ1-1; CDR3 DNA: TGCGCCAGCAGCACGGGACAGCGGAACACTGAAGCTTTCTTT; CDR3 protein: CASSTGQRNTEAFF
V gene: TRBV5-6; clone size: .; D gene: TRBD1; J gene: TRBJ1-1; CDR3 DNA: TGTGCCAGCAGCCCCGGACAGGGAAGGACTGAAGCTTTCTTT; CDR3 protein: CASSPGQGRTEAFF
V gene: TRBV7-2; clone size: .; D gene: .; J gene: TRBJ2-5; CDR3 DNA: TGTGCCAGCAGGAGGGGGGGGCCACAAGAGACCCAGTACTTC; CDR3 protein: CASRRGGPQETQYF
V gene: TRBV2; clone size: few; D gene: TRBD1; J gene: TRBJ1-6; CDR3 DNA: TGTGCCAGCAGTGAGACAGGGGGTTTCCCCCTCCACTTT; CDR3 protein: CASSETGGFPLHF
V gene: TRBV5-5; clone size: .; D gene: .; J gene: TRBJ1-1; CDR3 DNA: TGTGCCAGCAGCTTGGATGGCAGATTGAACACTGAAGCTTTCTTT; CDR3 protein: CASSLDGRLNTEAFF
V gene: TRBV11-2; clone size: .; D gene: .; J gene: TRBJ1-2; CDR3 DNA: TGTGCCAGCAGCTTTTCAAGTAGGGGTGGCTACACCTTC; CDR3 protein: CASSFSSRGGYTF
V gene: TRBV5-4; clone size: .; D gene: TRBD1; J gene: TRBJ1-1; CDR3 DNA: TGTGCCAGCAGCTCTCCGGGACAGGGGGCTCTGGACACTGAAGCTTTCTTT; CDR3 protein: CASSSPGQGALDTEAFF
V gene: TRBV5-4; clone size: .; D gene: .; J gene: TRBJ2-5; CDR3 DNA: TGTGCCAGCAGCACCGGCGGGGTGAGTGAGACCCAGTACTTC; CDR3 protein: CASSTGGVSETQYF
V gene: TRBV2; clone size: .; D gene: TRBD2; J gene: TRBJ2-1; CDR3 DNA: TGTGCCAGCACAAGCAGGGAGGGCTCCTACAATGAGCAGTTCTTC; CDR3 protein: CASTSREGSYNEQFF
V gene: TRBV6-5; clone size: few; D gene: .; J gene: TRBJ2-2; CDR3 DNA: TGTGCCAGCAGTTACTCGGGCCCCCTCGGGGAGCTGTTTTTT; CDR3 protein: CASSYSGPLGELFF
V gene: TRBV18; clone size: .; D gene: .; J gene: TRBJ1-6; CDR3 DNA: TGTGCCAGCTCACCATCGAGTTCCTATAATTCACCCCTCCACTTT; CDR3 protein: CASSPSSSYNSPLHF
V gene: TRBV3-1/TRBV3-2; clone size: .; D gene: .; J gene: TRBJ2-3; CDR3 DNA: TGTGCCAGCAGCTTCCGGAGCACAGATACGCAGTATTTT; CDR3 protein: CASSFRSTDTQYF
V gene: TRBV11-2; clone size: .; D gene: .; J gene: TRBJ1-1; CDR3 DNA: TGTGCCAGCAGCCCTAGGTCACTCACAGGGCTCGTCAGAAACACTGAAGCTTTCTTT; CDR3 protein: CASSPRSLTGLVRNTEAFF
V gene: TRBV19; clone size: .; D gene: TRBD1; J gene: TRBJ2-7; CDR3 DNA: TGTGCCAGTAGTACCTTAAGGGGACAGACGACGTACGAGCAGTACTTC; CDR3 protein: CASSTLRGQTTYEQYF
V gene: TRBV7-9; clone size: .; D gene: .; J gene: TRBJ1-1; CDR3 DNA: TGTGCCAGCAGCCTGATGAGGGAAGCTTTCTTT; CDR3 protein: CASSLMREAFF
V gene: TRBV19; clone size: .; D gene: .; J gene: TRBJ1-2; CDR3 DNA: TGTGCCAGTAGCCGCCCCGCTGGGCTGGACTATGGCTACACCTTC; CDR3 protein: CASSRPAGLDYGYTF
V gene: TRBV25-1; clone size: .; D gene: TRBD1; J gene: TRBJ2-3; CDR3 DNA: TGTGCCAGCAGTGGAGGACAGGGGAAATGGGATACGCAGTATTTT; CDR3 protein: CASSGGQGKWDTQYF
V gene: TRBV5-4; clone size: .; D gene: .; J gene: TRBJ1-1; CDR3 DNA: TGTGCCAGCAGCTTGGGGGACATCACTGAAGCTTTCTTT; CDR3 protein: CASSLGDITEAFF
V gene: TRBV10-2; clone size: .; D gene: .; J gene: TRBJ2-6; CDR3 DNA: TGCGCCAGCAGTGACTGGGGAGCTGGGGCCAACGTCCTGACTTTC; CDR3 protein: CASSDWGAGANVLTF
V gene: TRBV18; clone size: .; D gene: .; J gene: TRBJ2-5; CDR3 DNA: TGTGCCAGCTCACCGACAAATGGCGGGGAGACCCAGTACTTC; CDR3 protein: CASSPTNGGETQYF
V gene: TRBV18; clone size: .; D gene: TRBD1; J gene: TRBJ1-4; CDR3 DNA: TGTGCCAGCTCAACGACAGGGGTTTCTAATGAAAAACTGTTTTTT; CDR3 protein: CASSTTGVSNEKLFF
V gene: TRBV7-7; clone size: .; D gene: .; J gene: TRBJ2-3; CDR3 DNA: TGTGCCAGCAGCTTAGGTCTATTCACAGATACGCAGTATTTT; CDR3 protein: CASSLGLFTDTQYF
V gene: TRBV3-1/TRBV3-2; clone size: once; D gene: .; J gene: TRBJ1-1; CDR3 DNA: TGTGCCAGCAGACGTACAGACAACACTGAAGCTTTCTTT; CDR3 protein: CASRRTDNTEAFF
V gene: TRBV19; clone size: few; D gene: .; J gene: TRBJ2-7; CDR3 DNA: TGTGCCAGTAGTATACCAGGTTCGAGCTCCTACGAGCAGTACTTC; CDR3 protein: CASSIPGSSSYEQYF
V gene: TRBV6-1; clone size: .; D gene: .; J gene: TRBJ1-6; CDR3 DNA: TGTGCCAGCAGTGACAGGTTCTATAATTCACCCCTCCACTTT; CDR3 protein: CASSDRFYNSPLHF
V gene: TRBV19; clone size: .; D gene: TRBD1; J gene: TRBJ1-2; CDR3 DNA: TGTGCCAGTAGTATTCGGGACAGTCGCTTAGCTAACTATGGCTACACCTTC; CDR3 protein: CASSIRDSRLANYGYTF
V gene: TRBV7-8; clone size: .; D gene: .; J gene: TRBJ1-3; CDR3 DNA: TGTGCCAGCAGCTTCGTAGGGGAAGCAGGCTCTGGAAACACCATATATTTT; CDR3 protein: CASSFVGEAGSGNTIYF
V gene: TRBV3-1/TRBV3-2; clone size: few; D gene: TRBD1; J gene: TRBJ1-2; CDR3 DNA: TGTGCCAGCAGCCAAGATGTCATCTGGACAGGGGCGGGAGGCTACACCTTC; CDR3 protein: CASSQDVIWTGAGGYTF
V gene: TRBV5-4; clone size: .; D gene: .; J gene: TRBJ2-2; CDR3 DNA: TGTGCCAGCAGCTGGGCCGGGGTGACCGGGGAGCTGTTTTTT; CDR3 protein: CASSWAGVTGELFF
V gene: TRBV19; clone size: .; D gene: TRBD1; J gene: TRBJ1-5; CDR3 DNA: TGTGCCAGTAGCGACAGGGTCCTGCGGGTTAGCAATCAGCCCCAGCATTTT; CDR3 protein: CASSDRVLRVSNQPQHF
V gene: TRBV3-1/TRBV3-2; clone size: .; D gene: .; J gene: TRBJ1-1; CDR3 DNA: TGTGCCAGCAGCCAACAGGGGTTGAACACTGAAGCTTTCTTT; CDR3 protein: CASSQQGLNTEAFF
V gene: TRBV12-3/TRBV12-4; clone size: few; D gene: .; J gene: TRBJ1-4; CDR3 DNA: TGTGCCAGCAGTTGGGGGGTTGGCGAAAAACTGTTTTTT; CDR3 protein: CASSWGVGEKLFF
V gene: TRBV30; clone size: .; D gene: TRBD1; J gene: TRBJ2-5; CDR3 DNA: TGTGCCTGGAATCAAAACAGGGGGTCAGAGACCCAGTACTTC; CDR3 protein: CAWNQNRGSETQYF
V gene: TRBV5-1; clone size: .; D gene: .; J gene: TRBJ1-1; CDR3 DNA: TGCGCCAGCCGACCCGGGTCAACTGGAACTGAAGCTTTCTTT; CDR3 protein: CASRPGSTGTEAFF
V gene: TRBV6-5; clone size: .; D gene: .; J gene: TRBJ1-3; CDR3 DNA: TGTGCCAGCCTGGACACCTCAGCCGGAAACACCATATATTTT; CDR3 protein: CASLDTSAGNTIYF
V gene: TRBV7-2; clone size: .; D gene: .; J gene: TRBJ1-3; CDR3 DNA: TGTGCCAGCGGGAACTCAGGGGTGACTGGAAACACCATATATTTT; CDR3 protein: CASGNSGVTGNTIYF
V gene: TRBV4-2; clone size: .; D gene: .; J gene: TRBJ1-2; CDR3 DNA: TGTGCCAGCAGCCAAGATCAGGGGGGCTACACCTTC; CDR3 protein: CASSQDQGGYTF
V gene: TRBV2; clone size: once; D gene: TRBD1; J gene: TRBJ1-4; CDR3 DNA: TGTGCCAGCAGAACCGGGACAGGGGGTGAAAAACTGTTTTTT; CDR3 protein: CASRTGTGGEKLFF
V gene: TRBV13; clone size: .; D gene: .; J gene: TRBJ1-3; CDR3 DNA: TGTGCCAGCAGCGGTTTACAGGGTGCTGGAAACACCATATATTTT; CDR3 protein: CASSGLQGAGNTIYF
V gene: TRBV5-1; clone size: .; D gene: .; J gene: TRBJ1-1; CDR3 DNA: TGCGCCAGCAGCTCCGATCAATTCTTGGTCGGGAGGGCCACTGAAGCTTTCTTT; CDR3 protein: CASSSDQFLVGRATEAFF
V gene: TRBV7-2; clone size: .; D gene: .; J gene: TRBJ1-1; CDR3 DNA: TGTGCCAGCAGCTTAGTCTCAGGGGAAGGGGAAGCTTTCTTT; CDR3 protein: CASSLVSGEGEAFF
V gene: TRBV3-1/TRBV3-2; clone size: .; D gene: .; J gene: TRBJ1-2; CDR3 DNA: TGTGCCAGCAGCCAAGCGGGTTATGACTATGGCTACACCTTC; CDR3 protein: CASSQAGYDYGYTF
V gene: TRBV5-1; clone size: .; D gene: TRBD2; J gene: TRBJ2-5; CDR3 DNA: TGCGCCAGCAGCCGGGGGGGGCTAGAGACCCAGTACTTC; CDR3 protein: CASSRGGLETQYF